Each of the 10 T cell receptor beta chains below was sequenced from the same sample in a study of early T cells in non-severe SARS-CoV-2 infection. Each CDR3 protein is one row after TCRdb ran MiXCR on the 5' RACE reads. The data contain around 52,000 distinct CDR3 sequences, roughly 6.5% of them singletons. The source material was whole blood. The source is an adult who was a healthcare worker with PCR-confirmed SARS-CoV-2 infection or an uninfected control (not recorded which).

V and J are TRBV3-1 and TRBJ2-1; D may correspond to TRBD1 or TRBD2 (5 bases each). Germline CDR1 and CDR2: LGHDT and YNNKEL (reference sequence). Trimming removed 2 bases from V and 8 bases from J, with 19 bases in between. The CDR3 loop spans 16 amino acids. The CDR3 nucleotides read TGTGCCAGCAGCCAAAAATCCAGGGACCCGCGATATGAGCAGTTCTTC. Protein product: CASSQKSRDPRYEQFF.

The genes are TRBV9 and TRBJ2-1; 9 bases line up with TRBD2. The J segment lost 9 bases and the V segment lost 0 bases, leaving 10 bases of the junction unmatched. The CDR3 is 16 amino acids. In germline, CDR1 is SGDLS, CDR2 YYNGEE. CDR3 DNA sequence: TGTGCCAGCAGCGTAGACCCAGCGGGGGGAGGCGGTGAGCAGTTCTTC. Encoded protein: CASSVDPAGGGGEQFF.

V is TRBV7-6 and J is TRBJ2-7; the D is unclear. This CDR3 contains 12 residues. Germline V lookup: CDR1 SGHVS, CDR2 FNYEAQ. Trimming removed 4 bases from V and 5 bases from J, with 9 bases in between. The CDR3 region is CASSSRKDEQYF. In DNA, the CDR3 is TGTGCCAGCAGCTCCAGGAAAGACGAGCAGTACTTC. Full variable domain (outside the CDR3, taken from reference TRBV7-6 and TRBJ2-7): GAGVSQSPRYKVTKRGQDVALRCDPISGHVSLYWYRQALGQGPEFLTYFNYEAQQDKSGLPNDRFSAERPEGSISTLTIQRTEQRDSAMYRCASSSRKDEQYFGPGTRLTVT.

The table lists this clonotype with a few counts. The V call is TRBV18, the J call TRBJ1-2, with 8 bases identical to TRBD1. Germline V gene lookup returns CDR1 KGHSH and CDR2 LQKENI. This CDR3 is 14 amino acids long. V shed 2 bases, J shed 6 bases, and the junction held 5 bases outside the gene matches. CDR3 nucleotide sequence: TGTGCCAGCTCACCAGGCCAGGGGGCGAATGGCTACACCTTC. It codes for CASSPGQGANGYTF.

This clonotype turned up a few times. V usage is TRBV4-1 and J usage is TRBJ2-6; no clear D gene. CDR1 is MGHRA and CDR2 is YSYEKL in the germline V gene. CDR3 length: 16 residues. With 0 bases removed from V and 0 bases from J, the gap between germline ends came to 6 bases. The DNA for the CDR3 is TGCGCCAGCAGCCAAGATGGAACCTCTGGGGCCAACGTCCTGACTTTC. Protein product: CASSQDGTSGANVLTF.

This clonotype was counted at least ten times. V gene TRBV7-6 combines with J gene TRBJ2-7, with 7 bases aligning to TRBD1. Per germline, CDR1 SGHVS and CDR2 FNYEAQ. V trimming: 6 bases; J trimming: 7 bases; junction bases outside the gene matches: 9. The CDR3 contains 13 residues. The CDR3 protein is CASRLQTGDEQYF. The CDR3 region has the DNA TGTGCCAGCAGATTACAAACAGGGGATGAGCAGTACTTC.

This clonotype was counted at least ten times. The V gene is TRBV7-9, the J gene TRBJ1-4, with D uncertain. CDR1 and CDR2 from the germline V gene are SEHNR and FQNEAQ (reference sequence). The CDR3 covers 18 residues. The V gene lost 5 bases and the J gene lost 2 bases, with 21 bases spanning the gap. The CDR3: CASSRRPGAGGTNEKLFF. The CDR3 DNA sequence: TGTGCCAGCAGCCGAAGACCCGGCGCCGGCGGTACTAATGAAAAACTGTTTTTT.

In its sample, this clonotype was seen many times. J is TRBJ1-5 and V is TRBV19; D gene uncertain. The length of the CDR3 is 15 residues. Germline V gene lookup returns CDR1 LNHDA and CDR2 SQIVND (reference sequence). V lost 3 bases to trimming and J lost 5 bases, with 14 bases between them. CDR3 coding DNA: TGTGCCAGTAGTATTTTAGGTCTGACGGATCAGCCCCAGCATTTT. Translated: CASSILGLTDQPQHF.

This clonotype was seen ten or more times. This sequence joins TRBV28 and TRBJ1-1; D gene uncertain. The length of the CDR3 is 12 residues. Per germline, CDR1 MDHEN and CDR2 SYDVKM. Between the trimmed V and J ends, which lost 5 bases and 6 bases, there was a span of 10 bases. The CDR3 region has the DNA TGTGCCAGCAGTCCGAATACAGCTGAAGCTTTCTTT. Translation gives CASSPNTAEAFF. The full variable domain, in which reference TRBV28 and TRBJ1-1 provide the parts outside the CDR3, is DVKVTQSSRYLVKRTGEKVFLECVQDMDHENMFWYRQDPGLGLRLIYFSYDVKMKEKGDIPEGYSVSREKKERFSLILESASTNQTSMYLCASSPNTAEAFFGQGTRLTVV.

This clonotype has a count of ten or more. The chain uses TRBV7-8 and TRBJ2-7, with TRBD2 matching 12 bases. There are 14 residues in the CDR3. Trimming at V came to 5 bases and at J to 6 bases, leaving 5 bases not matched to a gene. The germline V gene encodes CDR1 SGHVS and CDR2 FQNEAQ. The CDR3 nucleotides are TGTGCCAGCAGCGCTAGCGGGGGGGTGAGCGAGCAGTACTTC. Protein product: CASSASGGVSEQYF.